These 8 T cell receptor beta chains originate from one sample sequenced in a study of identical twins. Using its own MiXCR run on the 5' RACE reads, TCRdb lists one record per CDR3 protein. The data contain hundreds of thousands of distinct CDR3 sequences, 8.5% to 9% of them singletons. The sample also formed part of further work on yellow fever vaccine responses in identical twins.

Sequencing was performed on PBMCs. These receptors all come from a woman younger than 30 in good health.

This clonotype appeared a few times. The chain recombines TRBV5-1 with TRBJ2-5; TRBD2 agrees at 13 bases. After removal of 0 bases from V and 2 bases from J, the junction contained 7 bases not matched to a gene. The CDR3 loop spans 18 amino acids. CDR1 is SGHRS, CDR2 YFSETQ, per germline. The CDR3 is CASSLGTSGGQRQETQYF. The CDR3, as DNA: TGCGCCAGCAGCTTGGGGACTAGCGGGGGACAGAGGCAAGAGACCCAGTACTTC.

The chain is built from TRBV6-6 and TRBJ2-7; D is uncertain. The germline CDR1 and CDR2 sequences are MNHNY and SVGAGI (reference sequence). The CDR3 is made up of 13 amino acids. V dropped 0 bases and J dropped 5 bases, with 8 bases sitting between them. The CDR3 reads CASSYSATNEQYF. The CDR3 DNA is TGTGCCAGCAGTTACTCGGCGACAAACGAGCAGTACTTC.

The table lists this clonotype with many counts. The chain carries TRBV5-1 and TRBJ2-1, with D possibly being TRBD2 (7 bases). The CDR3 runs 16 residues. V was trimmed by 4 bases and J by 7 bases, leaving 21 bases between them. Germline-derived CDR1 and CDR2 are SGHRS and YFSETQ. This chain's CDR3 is CASSAITGRVENEQFF. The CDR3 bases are TGCGCCAGCAGCGCCATTACAGGGAGGGTTGAGAATGAGCAGTTCTTC.

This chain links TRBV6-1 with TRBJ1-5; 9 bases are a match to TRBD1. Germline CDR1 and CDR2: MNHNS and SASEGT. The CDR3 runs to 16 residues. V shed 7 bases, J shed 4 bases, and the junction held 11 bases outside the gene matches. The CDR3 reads CASMNLRGQGNQPQHF. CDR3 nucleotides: TGTGCCAGCATGAACCTCCGGGGACAGGGTAATCAGCCCCAGCATTTT.

CDR3 residues: CASSSGQGRNEQYF. The CDR3 nucleotides are TGTGCCAGCAGCTCTGGACAGGGAAGGAACGAGCAGTACTTC. The chain is built from TRBV7-6 and TRBJ2-7; 8 bases line up with TRBD1. The CDR3 spans 14 residues. Looked up from germline, CDR1 is SGHVS and CDR2 is FNYEAQ. Trimming removed 4 bases from V and 5 bases from J; junction bases left unmatched: 7.

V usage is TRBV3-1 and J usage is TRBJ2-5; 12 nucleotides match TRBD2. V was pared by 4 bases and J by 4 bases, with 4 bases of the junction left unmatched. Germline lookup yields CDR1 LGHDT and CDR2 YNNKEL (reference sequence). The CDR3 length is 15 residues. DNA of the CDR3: TGTGCCAGCAGCCGAGAGACTAGCGGGAGAGAGACCCAGTACTTC. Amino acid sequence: CASSRETSGRETQYF.

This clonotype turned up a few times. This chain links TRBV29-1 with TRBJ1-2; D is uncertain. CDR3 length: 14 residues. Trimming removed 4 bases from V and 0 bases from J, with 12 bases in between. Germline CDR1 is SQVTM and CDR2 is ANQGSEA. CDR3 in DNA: TGCAGCGTTGGCACCACAGAAGCTAACTATGGCTACACCTTC. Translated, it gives CSVGTTEANYGYTF.

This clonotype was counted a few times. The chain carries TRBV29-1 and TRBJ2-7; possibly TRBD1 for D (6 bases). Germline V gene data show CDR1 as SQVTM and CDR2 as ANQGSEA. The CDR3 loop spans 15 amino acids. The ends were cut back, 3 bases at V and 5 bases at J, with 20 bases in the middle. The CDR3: CSVEILGHPSDEQYF. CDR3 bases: TGCAGCGTTGAGATCTTGGGACACCCCTCGGACGAGCAGTACTTC.